These 25 T cell receptor beta chains were sequenced from one sample in a study of cytomegalovirus exposure and HLA in healthy donors. Assay used: immunoSEQ multiplex PCR; TCRdb lists only in-frame clones, some missing. The data contain roughly 100,000 clones, 85% of them singletons. Input material: PBMCs. The source is a man between 18 and 29 years old in good health and CMV-seropositive.

This rearrangement joins TRBV19 to TRBJ1-5; D might be TRBD1 (6 bases). V lost 10 bases and J 6 bases, leaving 19 bases between the germline ends. In germline, CDR1 is LNHDA, CDR2 SQIVND (reference sequence). CDR3 size: 14 residues. The CDR3 DNA sequence: TGTGCCACCCTAAAGGCAGGGGTCGGTCAGCCCCAGCATTTT. Protein sequence: CATLKAGVGQPQHF. Variable domain in full (rest from reference TRBV19 and TRBJ1-5): DGGITQSPKYLFRKEGQNVTLSCEQNLNHDAMYWYRQDPGQGLRLIYYSQIVNDFQKGDIAEGYSVSREKKESFPLTVTSAQKNPTAFYLCATLKAGVGQPQHFGDGTRLSIL.

This chain uses TRBV14 with TRBJ2-1, with 15 nucleotides matching TRBD2. This CDR3 is built from 20 residues. J lost 0 bases, V lost 1 base, and 7 bases had no gene match. The germline gives CDR1 SGHDN, CDR2 FVKESK. The CDR3 DNA is TGTGCCAGCAGCCAAGTTATGGGACTAGCGGGAGGCGGCTCCTACAATGAGCAGTTCTTC. Translation gives CASSQVMGLAGGGSYNEQFF.

J is TRBJ2-7 and V is TRBV6-6; 8 bases line up with TRBD1. Trimming cost V 8 bases and J 2 bases; bases outside gene matches: 8. This CDR3 is built from 14 residues. Germline V CDR1 and CDR2: MNHNY, SVGAGI (reference sequence). CDR3 loop: CASRQGAIAYEQYF. In DNA, the CDR3 is TGTGCCAGCCGCCAGGGGGCGATCGCCTACGAGCAGTACTTC.

The chain joins TRBV30 to TRBJ2-1; D is possibly TRBD2 (5 bases). The CDR3 has 15 amino acids. Germline loops: CDR1 GTSNPN, CDR2 SVGIG (reference sequence). Deletions cut 1 base from V and 2 bases from J, with 12 bases between. In DNA form, the CDR3 reads TGTGCCTGGAGTGCGGACTCCTTCCCCTACAATGAGCAGTTCTTC. It is translated as CAWSADSFPYNEQFF.

The chain uses TRBV28 and TRBJ2-7, with a weak D call TRBD1 (6 bases). V dropped 4 bases and J dropped 3 bases, with 10 bases sitting between them. Per the germline V gene, CDR1 is MDHEN and CDR2 is SYDVKM. This CDR3 contains 13 residues. CDR3 amino acids: CASSYLQGYEQYF. The DNA of the CDR3 is TGTGCCAGCAGTTATCTACAGGGCTACGAGCAGTACTTC.

The chain uses TRBV9 and TRBJ2-1; 10 bases are shared with TRBD1. Trimming took 0 bases from V and 6 from J; bases not matched to a gene: 3. CDR3 length equals 15 residues. Per the germline V gene, CDR1 is SGDLS and CDR2 is YYNGEE. The CDR3 DNA sequence: TGTGCCAGCAGCGTAGGGGGACAGGGGACCAATGAGCAGTTCTTC. This encodes CASSVGGQGTNEQFF.

The chain recombines TRBV6-5 with TRBJ1-2; D remains ambiguous. V was trimmed by 0 bases and J by 3 bases, leaving 11 bases between them. The CDR3 length is 15 residues. Per germline, CDR1 MNHEY and CDR2 SVGAGI. CDR3 sequence (DNA): TGTGCCAGCAGTTACTCGTCCCAAAGCGACTATGGCTACACCTTC. It translates to CASSYSSQSDYGYTF.

The rearrangement joins TRBV5-1 to TRBJ2-3; no clear D. CDR1 and CDR2 (germline): SGHRS, YFSETQ. This CDR3 spans 14 amino acids. The V gene lost 0 bases and the J gene lost 2 bases, with 7 bases spanning the gap. Here the CDR3 reads CASSLDRNTDTQYF. In nucleotides, the CDR3 is TGCGCCAGCAGCTTGGATAGAAACACAGATACGCAGTATTTT.

J is TRBJ2-5 and V is TRBV4-1, with 7 nucleotides matching TRBD2. From germline, CDR1 is MGHRA and CDR2 YSYEKL. V was clipped by 5 bases and J by 5 bases; unmatched bases: 8. The CDR3 length is 14 residues. The CDR3 DNA follows: TGCGCCAGCAGCAGTACGAGCGGGATTGAGACCCAGTACTTC. Encoded protein: CASSSTSGIETQYF.

The V call is TRBV11-2, the J call TRBJ2-7, with D perhaps matching TRBD1 (6 bases). Trimming left V 2 bases short and J 5 bases short, with 13 bases between. The CDR3 sequence is 14 residues long. From germline, CDR1 is SGHAT and CDR2 FQNNGV. The CDR3 sequence: CASSLSGTLNEQYF. The CDR3, as DNA: TGTGCCAGCAGCTTATCCGGGACACTGAACGAGCAGTACTTC. The full variable domain, its missing parts supplied by reference TRBV11-2 and TRBJ2-7, is EAGVAQSPRYKIIEKRQSVAFWCNPISGHATLYWYQQILGQGPKLLIQFQNNGVVDDSQLPKDRFSAERLKGVDSTLKIQPAKLEDSAVYLCASSLSGTLNEQYFGPGTRLTVT.

This clone appeared once. The chain joins TRBV18 to TRBJ2-6; 7 bases fit TRBD2. J was trimmed by 7 bases and V by 2 bases; bases with no gene match: 2. Germline-derived CDR1 and CDR2 are KGHSH and LQKENI. The CDR3 spans 14 residues. CDR3 sequence: CASSPTGGANVLTF. The CDR3 DNA reads TGTGCCAGCTCACCAACGGGAGGCGCCAACGTCCTGACTTTC.

The chain is built from TRBV29-1 and TRBJ1-1, with D unclear. Trimming removed 1 base from V and 1 base from J, with 7 bases in between. Germline V lookup: CDR1 SQVTM, CDR2 ANQGSEA. The CDR3 has 13 residues. CDR3 bases: TGCAGCGTTGAAGGTCAGGAGAACACTGAAGCTTTCTTT. This sequence encodes CSVEGQENTEAFF.

This chain joins TRBV6-4 and TRBJ1-2; a weak D match, TRBD1 (5 bases). This CDR3 comprises 18 residues. Looked up from germline, CDR1 is MRHNA and CDR2 is SNTAGT. The V gene lost 6 bases and the J gene lost 8 bases, with 31 bases spanning the gap. The CDR3 coding sequence is TGTGCCAGCAGGCCAAATAGGGACTTATGGGACGGCTTCCGGGGCTACACCTTC. Encoded protein: CASRPNRDLWDGFRGYTF.

V is TRBV28 and J is TRBJ1-5; D gene ambiguous. The V end was cut by 3 bases, the J end by 1 base, with 7 bases between. Germline loops: CDR1 MDHEN, CDR2 SYDVKM. This CDR3 comprises 14 residues. The CDR3 DNA follows: TGTGCCAGCAGTTTTAGTCGGAGCAATCAGCCCCAGCATTTT. It is translated as CASSFSRSNQPQHF.

CDR3 loop: CASSSLGGLQETQYF. In DNA form, the CDR3 reads TGTGCCAGCAGTTCCCTGGGAGGGCTCCAAGAGACCCAGTACTTC. V usage is TRBV27 and J usage is TRBJ2-5, with TRBD2 matching 7 bases. The trim removed 4 bases at V and 1 base at J, leaving 6 bases unmatched. The germline V gene has CDR1 MNHEY and CDR2 SMNVEV (reference sequence). This CDR3 spans 15 amino acids.

The V call is TRBV6-1, the J call TRBJ2-7, with 10 bases identical to TRBD1. Germline V gene sequence: CDR1 MNHNS, CDR2 SASEGT. CDR3 length: 13 residues. V trimming: 6 bases; J trimming: 12 bases; junction bases outside the gene matches: 11. Here the CDR3 DNA reads TGTGCCAGCAGGGCTACACCGGGACAGGGGAGGTACTTC. Translation: CASRATPGQGRYF.

V is TRBV27 and J is TRBJ1-2; 10 bases are a match to TRBD1. V dropped 1 base and J dropped 1; count of bases not matched to a gene: 6. This CDR3 is 17 amino acids long. Germline CDR1 and CDR2: MNHEY and SMNVEV (reference sequence). The CDR3 nucleotides are TGTGCCAGCAGTTTATATGGGACAGGGGTCCTTAACTATGGCTACACCTTC. Its translation is CASSLYGTGVLNYGYTF.

CDR3 sequence (DNA): TGTGCCAGCAGCTTAGCTCCCTCGGCGGGAGAGCAGTACTTC. This translates into CASSLAPSAGEQYF. The rearrangement uses TRBV7-2 and TRBJ2-7; possible D gene TRBD2, 6 bases. V lost 0 bases and J lost 7, with 13 bases in between. CDR1 and CDR2 from the germline V gene are SGHTA and FQGNSA. The CDR3 has 14 residues.

J is TRBJ2-1 and V is TRBV25-1, with a weak D call TRBD1 (6 bases). In germline, CDR1 is MGHDK, CDR2 SYGVNS. V gave up 4 bases and J gave up 5 bases, with 15 bases separating them. The CDR3 totals 15 residues. CDR3 bases: TGTGCCAGCAGTGCAGGGGTTATGTCCAACAATGAGCAGTTCTTC. It is translated as CASSAGVMSNNEQFF.

The CDR3 DNA is TGTGCCAGCAGTTTATCTTTGATGGACTTTAATGAAAAACTGTTTTTT. As protein: CASSLSLMDFNEKLFF. The gene calls are TRBV28 and TRBJ1-4; D is undetermined. The CDR3 spans 16 residues. Trimming removed 1 base at V and 4 bases at J, with 13 bases between. Germline V gives CDR1 MDHEN, CDR2 SYDVKM.

This clone has only a few counts. V is TRBV5-4 and J is TRBJ2-7; 7 bases align to TRBD2. The CDR3 sequence is 12 residues long. V dropped 2 bases and J dropped 5; count of bases not matched to a gene: 1. From germline, CDR1 is SGHNT and CDR2 YYREEE (reference sequence). CDR3 nucleotide sequence: TGTGCCAGCAGCTTAGCGGGGAACGAGCAGTACTTC. Translation gives CASSLAGNEQYF.

This clone appeared a few times. The chain links TRBV28 to TRBJ1-5; TRBD1 matches 10 bases. Unmatched junction bases numbered 12, after V lost 8 bases and J lost 2 bases. The CDR3 runs 17 residues. Looked up from germline, CDR1 is MDHEN and CDR2 is SYDVKM. CDR3 nucleotide sequence: TGTGCCAGCGAGTCCTGGACAGGGGGTCGTGGCAATCAGCCCCAGCATTTT. Protein: CASESWTGGRGNQPQHF.

In its sample, this clone was seen a few times. A junction end diverges from the germline sequence, so it may reflect a read error. The chain combines TRBV19 with TRBJ1-5; no definite D call. This CDR3 has 17 amino acids. The V gene's germline CDR1 is LNHDA and CDR2 SQIVND (reference sequence). This CDR3 is CASTIAATALRLGPQHF. The CDR3 coding sequence is TGTGCCAGTACTATAGCGGCGACGGCACTGCGGCTCGGACCCCAGCATTTT.

The V gene is TRBV28, the J gene TRBJ2-1; a weak D match, TRBD2 (5 bases). The V and J ends lost 2 bases and 4 bases respectively, with 12 bases between them. The length of the CDR3 is 15 residues. From germline, CDR1 is MDHEN and CDR2 SYDVKM. The CDR3 is CASSLPLAVYNEQFF. CDR3 bases: TGTGCCAGCAGTTTACCCCTAGCTGTATACAATGAGCAGTTCTTC.

The chain employs TRBV10-1 and TRBJ1-1; D remains unclear. Germline-derived CDR1 and CDR2 are WNHNN and SYGVQD (reference sequence). There are 15 residues in the CDR3. V was clipped by 7 bases and J by 0 bases, with 15 bases between them. The CDR3 nucleotides read TGCGCCAGCACCCCACTCTCATTTATGAACACTGAAGCTTTCTTT. It translates to CASTPLSFMNTEAFF.